This passage covers 14 T cell receptor beta chains from one sample sequenced in a study of siplizumab effects on memory and regulatory T cells. Libraries were prepared by immunoSEQ multiplex PCR; TCRdb keeps only in-frame clonotypes and omits some of them. The sample includes some 120,000 clones, 90% to 95% seen only once; the top ten take under 2%. Sequenced: non-Treg CD4+ T cells sorted from blood. The receptors were gathered from a human donor in good health.

CDR3 residues: CASSVAIGSGGATTEAFF. The CDR3 region has the DNA TGTGCCAGCAGCGTAGCAATTGGGTCAGGGGGCGCGACAACTGAAGCTTTCTTT. The rearrangement joins TRBV9 to TRBJ1-1; 8 bases line up with TRBD1. The CDR3 length is 18 residues. CDR1 SGDLS and CDR2 YYNGEE come from the germline V gene. V shed 0 bases, J shed 5 bases, and the junction held 15 bases outside the gene matches.

The rearrangement joins TRBV5-1 to TRBJ2-2; 8 nucleotides agree with TRBD2. CDR3 length: 15 amino acids. Trimming took 6 bases from V and 3 from J; bases not matched to a gene: 7. Germline lookup yields CDR1 SGHRS and CDR2 YFSETQ. CDR3 sequence: CASTKRGTDTGELFF. The CDR3 bases are TGCGCCAGCACAAAGCGGGGGACGGACACCGGGGAGCTGTTTTTT. The variable domain in full, completed from reference TRBV5-1 and TRBJ2-2, reads KAGVTQTPRYLIKTRGQQVTLSCSPISGHRSVSWYQQTPGQGLQFLFEYFSETQRNKGNFPGRFSGRQFSNSRSEMNVSTLELGDSALYLCASTKRGTDTGELFFGEGSRLTVL.

The chain combines TRBV7-9 with TRBJ1-5, with D unclear. Germline loops: CDR1 SEHNR, CDR2 FQNEAQ (reference sequence). V lost 2 bases and J 6 bases, leaving 8 bases between the germline ends. The CDR3 sequence is 13 residues long. The CDR3 DNA sequence: TGTGCCAGCAGCTTAAGCGGTGGTCAGCCCCAGCATTTT. It is translated as CASSLSGGQPQHF.

The V call is TRBV7-8, the J call TRBJ2-7; D unclear. This CDR3 is built from 13 residues. Germline V lookup: CDR1 SGHVS, CDR2 FQNEAQ. Trimming took 1 base from V and 6 from J, leaving 10 bases between them. The CDR3 DNA reads as TGTGCCAGCAGCTTAGTTTCCCTGGGCGAGCAGTACTTC. Amino acid sequence: CASSLVSLGEQYF. The full variable domain, rest sourced from reference TRBV7-8 and TRBJ2-7, is GAGVSQSPRYKVAKRGQDVALRCDPISGHVSLFWYQQALGQGPEFLTYFQNEAQLDKSGLPSDRFFAERPEGSVSTLKIQRTQQEDSAVYLCASSLVSLGEQYFGPGTRLTVT.

This clone showed up just once. This chain connects TRBV5-1 to TRBJ2-5; D unresolved. The V gene lost 1 base and the J gene lost 7 bases, with 5 bases spanning the gap. CDR3 length: 11 residues. CDR1 SGHRS and CDR2 YFSETQ come from the germline V gene. CDR3 region: CASSLTSTQYF. CDR3 nucleotide sequence: TGCGCCAGCAGCTTGACGTCGACCCAGTACTTC.

The count of this clone is one. The genes are TRBV11-2 and TRBJ1-4; D uncertain. CDR3 size: 12 residues. Germline CDR1 reads SGHAT; CDR2 reads FQNNGV. V gave up 5 bases and J gave up 1 base, with 2 bases separating them. The CDR3 spells CASSLTNEKLFF. CDR3 DNA sequence: TGTGCCAGCAGCCTAACTAATGAAAAACTGTTTTTT.

The V and J genes are TRBV2 and TRBJ1-1, with D maybe TRBD1 (5 bases). This CDR3 comprises 13 residues. The germline gives CDR1 SNHLY, CDR2 FYNNEI. V was cut by 10 bases and J by 6 bases, with 18 bases left in between. The CDR3 DNA reads TGTGCCACCCCCGGGACTCCAGGCGCTGAAGCTTTCTTT. Residues: CATPGTPGAEAFF.

The chain employs TRBV28 and TRBJ1-5; D unresolved. V was clipped by 6 bases and J by 2 bases, with 8 bases between them. Germline V gene lookup returns CDR1 MDHEN and CDR2 SYDVKM. The CDR3 runs to 13 residues. Here the CDR3 reads CASRVSGNQPQHF. As DNA, the CDR3 is TGTGCCAGCAGGGTCAGTGGCAATCAGCCCCAGCATTTT. Using reference TRBV28 and TRBJ1-5 for the parts outside the CDR3, the full variable domain is DVKVTQSSRYLVKRTGEKVFLECVQDMDHENMFWYRQDPGLGLRLIYFSYDVKMKEKGDIPEGYSVSREKKERFSLILESASTNQTSMYLCASRVSGNQPQHFGDGTRLSIL.

The CDR3 sequence: CASSSPGRQGEQFF. The CDR3 DNA follows: TGCGCCAGCAGCTCACCGGGACGTCAGGGTGAGCAGTTCTTC. J is TRBJ2-1 and V is TRBV5-1; D tentatively fits TRBD1 or TRBD2 (5 bases each). The CDR3 runs to 14 residues. CDR1 and CDR2 (germline): SGHRS, YFSETQ. V was cut by 3 bases and J by 9 bases, with 16 bases left in between.

The chain recombines TRBV5-1 with TRBJ1-6, with 7 nucleotides matching TRBD1. The germline V gene has CDR1 SGHRS and CDR2 YFSETQ. The CDR3 spans 16 residues. With 0 bases clipped from V and 7 bases from J, the junction kept 7 bases outside the gene matches. CDR3 protein: CASSLAGGFGNSPLHF. In DNA form, the CDR3 reads TGCGCCAGCAGCTTGGCAGGGGGGTTCGGAAATTCACCCCTCCACTTT.

The chain joins TRBV10-3 to TRBJ2-1; D may be TRBD1 (5 bases). Germline V CDR1 and CDR2: ENHRY, SYGVKD. Deletions cut 6 bases from V and 0 bases from J, with 12 bases between. This CDR3 contains 15 residues. CDR3 residues: CAISETASSYNEQFF. The CDR3 DNA reads TGTGCCATCAGCGAGACAGCGAGCTCCTACAATGAGCAGTTCTTC.

The chain uses TRBV7-3 and TRBJ1-2; the match to TRBD1 covers 8 bases. Germline assignment: CDR1 SGHTA and CDR2 FQGTGA. The trim removed 2 bases at V and 4 bases at J, leaving 6 bases unmatched. This CDR3 is built from 15 residues. CDR3 sequence reads: CASSLGAGGGYGYTF. CDR3 nucleotides: TGTGCCAGCAGCTTAGGGGCAGGGGGCGGCTATGGCTACACCTTC.

This clone occurred once. V and J are TRBV5-1 and TRBJ2-7; no reliable D call. Trimming stripped 0 bases from V and 4 bases from J, with 5 bases between. The germline V gene has CDR1 SGHRS and CDR2 YFSETQ. The CDR3 is 12 residues long. In DNA form, the CDR3 reads TGCGCCAGCAGCTTGGGGTTTTACGAGCAGTACTTC. It translates to CASSLGFYEQYF.

The rearrangement links TRBV18 to TRBJ2-5; TRBD1 might be the D (5 bases). The CDR3 extends over 12 amino acids. The germline V and J ends were trimmed by 4 bases and 4 bases, with 7 bases remaining between them. Germline loops: CDR1 KGHSH, CDR2 LQKENI. The CDR3 DNA reads TGTGCCAGCTCACGGGGCTCAGAGACCCAGTACTTC. Protein product: CASSRGSETQYF.